The T cell receptor beta chain described here comes from a study of regulatory T cells in long-lasting Graves disease. General observations from the study: With some 2,500 shared public clonotypes, persistent patients exceeded new patients, who shared 950 to 1,000.

Germline assignment: CDR1 DFQATT and CDR2 SNEGSKA (reference sequence). Unmatched junction bases numbered 10, after V lost 6 bases and J lost 8 bases. The CDR3 totals 14 residues. Sample time point: newly diagnosed GD, antithyroid drugs for less than 3 months. From PBMCs, RNA was extracted and then used to make the TCR library. CDR3-region Arm-PCR and iRepertoire HTBI primers produced the TCR beta libraries. TCRdb recomputed calls from the multiplex PCR reads with MiXCR, one row per CDR3 protein. The sample lists about 470,000 distinct CDR3 sequences, about 16% occurring once. This clonotype was observed many times. Its antigen is currently unknown. These data are also associated with another study on T cells in Graves' hyperthyroidism and ophthalmopathy. From that second work: Researchers barred patients who had uncontrolled infection, other autoimmune disease, pregnancy or lactation. The diagnostic basis comprised clinical symptoms, serum thyroxine and TRAb, thyroid ultrasound and orbital computed tomography. Among clonotypes expanded in thyroid above 0.001, most were also found in blood.

The chain employs TRBV20-1 and TRBJ2-1; TRBD2 matches at 10 bases. The origin of this receptor is a young woman with Graves disease. The starting material was peripheral blood mononuclear cells (PBMCs), obtained at new diagnosis, from a patient treated with antithyroid drugs. CDR3 sequence: CSALGLAGVDEQFF. CDR3 bases: TGCAGTGCCCTCGGGCTAGCGGGAGTAGATGAGCAGTTCTTC.